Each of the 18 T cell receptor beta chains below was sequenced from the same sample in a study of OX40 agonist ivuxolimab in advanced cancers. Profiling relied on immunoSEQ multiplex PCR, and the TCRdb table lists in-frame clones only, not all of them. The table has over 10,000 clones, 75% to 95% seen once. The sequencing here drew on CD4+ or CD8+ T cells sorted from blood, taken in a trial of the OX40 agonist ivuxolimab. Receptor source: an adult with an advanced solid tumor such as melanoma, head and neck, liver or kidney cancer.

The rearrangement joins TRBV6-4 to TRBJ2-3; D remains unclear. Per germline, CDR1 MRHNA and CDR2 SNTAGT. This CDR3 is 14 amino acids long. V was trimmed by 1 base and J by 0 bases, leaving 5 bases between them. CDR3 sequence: CASSDWPSTDTQYF. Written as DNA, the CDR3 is TGTGCCAGCAGTGACTGGCCTAGCACAGATACGCAGTATTTT.

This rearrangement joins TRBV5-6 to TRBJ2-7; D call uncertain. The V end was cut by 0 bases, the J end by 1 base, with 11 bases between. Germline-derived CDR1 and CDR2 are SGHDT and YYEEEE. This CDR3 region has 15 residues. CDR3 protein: CASSLGGTPSYEQYF. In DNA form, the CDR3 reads TGTGCCAGCAGCTTGGGGGGAACACCTTCCTACGAGCAGTACTTC.

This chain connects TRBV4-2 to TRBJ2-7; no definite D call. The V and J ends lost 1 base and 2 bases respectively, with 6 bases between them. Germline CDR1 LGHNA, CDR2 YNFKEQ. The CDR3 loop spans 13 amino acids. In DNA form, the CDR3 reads TGTGCCAGCAGCCAAGGGGGTACCTACGAGCAGTACTTC. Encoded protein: CASSQGGTYEQYF.

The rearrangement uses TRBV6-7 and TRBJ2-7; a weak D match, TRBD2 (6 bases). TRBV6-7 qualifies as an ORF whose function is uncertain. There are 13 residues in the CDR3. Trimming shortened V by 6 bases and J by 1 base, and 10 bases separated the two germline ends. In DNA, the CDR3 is TGTGCCAGCAGAAGAGGGACTTCCTACGAGCAGTACTTC. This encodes CASRRGTSYEQYF.

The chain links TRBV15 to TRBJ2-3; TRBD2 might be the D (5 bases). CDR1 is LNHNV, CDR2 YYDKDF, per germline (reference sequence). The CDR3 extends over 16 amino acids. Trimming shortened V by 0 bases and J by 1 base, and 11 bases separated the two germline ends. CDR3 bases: TGTGCCACCAGCAGAGAGAGGGTTCGTGGCACAGATACGCAGTATTTT. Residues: CATSRERVRGTDTQYF.

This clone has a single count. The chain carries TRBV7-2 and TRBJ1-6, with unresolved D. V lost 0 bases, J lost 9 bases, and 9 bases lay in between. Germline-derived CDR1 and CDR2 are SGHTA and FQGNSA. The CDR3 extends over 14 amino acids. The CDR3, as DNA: TGTGCCAGCAGCTTAGCGCCCTATGGTTCACCCCTCCACTTT. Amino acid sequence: CASSLAPYGSPLHF. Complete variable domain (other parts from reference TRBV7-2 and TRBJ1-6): GAGVSQSPSNKVTEKGKDVELRCDPISGHTALYWYRQSLGQGLEFLIYFQGNSAPDKSGLPSDRFSAERTGGSVSTLTIQRTQQEDSAVYLCASSLAPYGSPLHFGNGTRLTVT.

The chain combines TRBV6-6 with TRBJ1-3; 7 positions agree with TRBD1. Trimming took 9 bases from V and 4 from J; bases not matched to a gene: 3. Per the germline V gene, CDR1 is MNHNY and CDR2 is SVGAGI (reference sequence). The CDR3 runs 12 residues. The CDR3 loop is CASRGQGNTIYF. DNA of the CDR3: TGTGCCAGTAGGGGGCAAGGAAACACCATATATTTT.

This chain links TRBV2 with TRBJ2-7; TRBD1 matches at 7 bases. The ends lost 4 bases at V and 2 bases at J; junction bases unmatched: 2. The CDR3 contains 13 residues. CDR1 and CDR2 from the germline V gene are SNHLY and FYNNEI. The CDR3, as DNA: TGTGCCAGCAGTGCAACAGGGGCCTACGAGCAGTACTTC. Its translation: CASSATGAYEQYF.

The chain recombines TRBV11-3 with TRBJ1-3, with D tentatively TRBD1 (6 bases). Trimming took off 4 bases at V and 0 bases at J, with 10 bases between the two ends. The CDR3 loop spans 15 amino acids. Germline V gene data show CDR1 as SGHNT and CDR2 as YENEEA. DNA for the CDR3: TGTGCCAGCAGCTCGGACAGTAACTCTGGAAACACCATATATTTT. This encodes CASSSDSNSGNTIYF.

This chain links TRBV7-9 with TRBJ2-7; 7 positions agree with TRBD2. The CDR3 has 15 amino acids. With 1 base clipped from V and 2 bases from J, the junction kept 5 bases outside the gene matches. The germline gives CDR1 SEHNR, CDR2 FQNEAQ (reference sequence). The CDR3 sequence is CASSLVGLETYEQYF. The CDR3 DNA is TGTGCCAGCAGCTTAGTTGGACTAGAGACCTACGAGCAGTACTTC.

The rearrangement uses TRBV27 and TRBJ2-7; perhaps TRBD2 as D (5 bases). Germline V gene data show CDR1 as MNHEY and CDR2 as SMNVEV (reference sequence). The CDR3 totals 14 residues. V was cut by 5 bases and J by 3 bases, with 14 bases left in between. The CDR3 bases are TGTGCCAGCAGTCCTCCGACCGGGAACTACGAGCAGTACTTC. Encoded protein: CASSPPTGNYEQYF.

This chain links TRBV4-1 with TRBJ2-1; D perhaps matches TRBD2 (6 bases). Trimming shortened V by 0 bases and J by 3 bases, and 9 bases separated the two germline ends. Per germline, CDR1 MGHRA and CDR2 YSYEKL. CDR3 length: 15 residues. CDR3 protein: CASSQDRDFYNEQFF. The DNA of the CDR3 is TGCGCCAGCAGCCAAGATAGGGACTTCTACAATGAGCAGTTCTTC.

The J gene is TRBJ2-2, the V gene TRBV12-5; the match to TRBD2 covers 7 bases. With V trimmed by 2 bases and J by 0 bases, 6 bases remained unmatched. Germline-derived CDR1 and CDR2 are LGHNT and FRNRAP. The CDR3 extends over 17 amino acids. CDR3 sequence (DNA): TGTGCTAGTGGTTTGTCACTGCGGGAGTCGAACACCGGGGAGCTGTTTTTT. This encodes CASGLSLRESNTGELFF.

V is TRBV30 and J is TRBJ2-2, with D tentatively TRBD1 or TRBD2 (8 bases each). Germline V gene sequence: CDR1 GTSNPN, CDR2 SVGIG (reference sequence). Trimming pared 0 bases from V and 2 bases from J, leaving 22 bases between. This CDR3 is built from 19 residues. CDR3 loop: CAWSVRRGDRWKNTGELFF. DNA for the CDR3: TGTGCCTGGAGTGTAAGGCGGGGGGACAGGTGGAAAAACACCGGGGAGCTGTTTTTT.

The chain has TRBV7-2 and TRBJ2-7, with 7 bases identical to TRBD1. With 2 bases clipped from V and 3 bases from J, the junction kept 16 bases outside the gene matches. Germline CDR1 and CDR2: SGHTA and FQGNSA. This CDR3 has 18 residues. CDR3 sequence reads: CASSLRGRSWDSNYEQYF. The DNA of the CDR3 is TGTGCCAGCAGCTTAAGGGGCCGTAGTTGGGACAGTAACTACGAGCAGTACTTC.

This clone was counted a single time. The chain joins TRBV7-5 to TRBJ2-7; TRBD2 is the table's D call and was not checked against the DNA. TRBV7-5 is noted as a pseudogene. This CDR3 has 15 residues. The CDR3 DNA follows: TGTGTCAGAAGCCAGACTAGCGGGAACTTTTACGAGCAGTACTTC. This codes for CVRSQTSGNFYEQYF.

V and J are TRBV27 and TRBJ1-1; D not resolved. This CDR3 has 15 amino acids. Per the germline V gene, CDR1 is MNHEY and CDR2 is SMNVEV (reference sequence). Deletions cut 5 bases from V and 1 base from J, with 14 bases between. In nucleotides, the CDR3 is TGTGCCAGCAGTCCCCGTCAGATTAAGAACACTGAAGCTTTCTTT. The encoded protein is CASSPRQIKNTEAFF.

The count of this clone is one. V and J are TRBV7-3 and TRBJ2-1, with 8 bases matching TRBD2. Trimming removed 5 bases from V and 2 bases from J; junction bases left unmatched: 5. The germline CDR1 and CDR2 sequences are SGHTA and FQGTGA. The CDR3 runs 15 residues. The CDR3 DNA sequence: TGTGCCAGCAGCCAGGATAGCGGGACCTACAATGAGCAGTTCTTC. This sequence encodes CASSQDSGTYNEQFF. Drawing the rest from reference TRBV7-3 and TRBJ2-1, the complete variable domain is GAGVSQTPSNKVTEKGKYVELRCDPISGHTALYWYRQSLGQGPEFLIYFQGTGAADDSGLPNDRFFAVRPEGSVSTLKIQRTERGDSAVYLCASSQDSGTYNEQFFGPGTRLTVL.